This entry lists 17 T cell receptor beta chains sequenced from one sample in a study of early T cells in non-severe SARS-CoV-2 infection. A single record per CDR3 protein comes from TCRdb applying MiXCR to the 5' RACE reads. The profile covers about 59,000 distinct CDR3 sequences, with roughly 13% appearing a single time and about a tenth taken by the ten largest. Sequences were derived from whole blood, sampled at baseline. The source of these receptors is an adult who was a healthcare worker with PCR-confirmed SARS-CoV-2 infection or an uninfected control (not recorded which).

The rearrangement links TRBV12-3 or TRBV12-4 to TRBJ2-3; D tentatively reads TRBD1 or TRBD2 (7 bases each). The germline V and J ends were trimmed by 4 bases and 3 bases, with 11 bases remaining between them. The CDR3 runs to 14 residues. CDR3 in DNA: TGTGCCAGCAGTTCCCAGGGGGGGACAGATACGCAGTATTTT. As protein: CASSSQGGTDTQYF.

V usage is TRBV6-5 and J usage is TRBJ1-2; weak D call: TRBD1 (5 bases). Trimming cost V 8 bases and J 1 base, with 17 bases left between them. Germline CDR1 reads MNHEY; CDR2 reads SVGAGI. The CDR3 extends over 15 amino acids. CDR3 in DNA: TGTGCCAGCCAGGGTGTAGGGGAGCTTAACTATGGCTACACCTTC. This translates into CASQGVGELNYGYTF.

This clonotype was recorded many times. CDR3 sequence: CASSLTAGGSSSTDTQYF. The DNA of the CDR3 is TGTGCCAGCAGCTTAACAGCGGGGGGCTCATCTAGCACAGATACGCAGTATTTT. The rearrangement uses TRBV7-3 and TRBJ2-3, with 9 bases identical to TRBD2. The J segment lost 0 bases and the V segment lost 0 bases, leaving 7 bases of the junction unmatched. Looked up from germline, CDR1 is SGHTA and CDR2 is FQGTGA. There are 18 residues in the CDR3.

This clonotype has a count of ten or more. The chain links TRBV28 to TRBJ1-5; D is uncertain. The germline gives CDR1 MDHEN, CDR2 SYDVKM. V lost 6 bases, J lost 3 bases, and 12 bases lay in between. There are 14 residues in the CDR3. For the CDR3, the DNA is TGTGCCAGCAGCATCCCGGGTTTCAATCAGCCCCAGCATTTT. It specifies CASSIPGFNQPQHF. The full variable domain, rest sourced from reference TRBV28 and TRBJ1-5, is DVKVTQSSRYLVKRTGEKVFLECVQDMDHENMFWYRQDPGLGLRLIYFSYDVKMKEKGDIPEGYSVSREKKERFSLILESASTNQTSMYLCASSIPGFNQPQHFGDGTRLSIL.

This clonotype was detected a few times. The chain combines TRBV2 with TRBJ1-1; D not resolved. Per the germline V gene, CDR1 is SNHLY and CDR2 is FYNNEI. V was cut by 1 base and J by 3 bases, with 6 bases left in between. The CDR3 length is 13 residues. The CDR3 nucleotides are TGTGCCAGCAGTGAAGGCAGCTACACTGAAGCTTTCTTT. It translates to CASSEGSYTEAFF.

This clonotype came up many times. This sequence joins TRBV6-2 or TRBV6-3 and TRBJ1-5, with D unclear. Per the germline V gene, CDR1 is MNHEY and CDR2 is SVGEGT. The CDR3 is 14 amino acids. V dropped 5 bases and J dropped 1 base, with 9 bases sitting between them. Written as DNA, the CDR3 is TGTGCCAGCAGTCGGGCGGGGAGCAATCAGCCCCAGCATTTT. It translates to CASSRAGSNQPQHF.

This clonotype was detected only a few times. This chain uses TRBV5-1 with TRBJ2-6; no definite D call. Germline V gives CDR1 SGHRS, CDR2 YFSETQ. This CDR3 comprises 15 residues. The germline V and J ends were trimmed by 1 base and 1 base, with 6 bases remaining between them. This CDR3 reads CASSLTVSGANVLTF. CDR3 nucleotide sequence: TGCGCCAGCAGCTTGACAGTTTCTGGGGCCAACGTCCTGACTTTC.

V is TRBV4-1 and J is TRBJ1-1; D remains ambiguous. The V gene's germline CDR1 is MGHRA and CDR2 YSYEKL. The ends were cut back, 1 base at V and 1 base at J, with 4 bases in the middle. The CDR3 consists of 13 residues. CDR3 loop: CASSQGWNTEAFF. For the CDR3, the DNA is TGCGCCAGCAGCCAAGGCTGGAACACTGAAGCTTTCTTT.

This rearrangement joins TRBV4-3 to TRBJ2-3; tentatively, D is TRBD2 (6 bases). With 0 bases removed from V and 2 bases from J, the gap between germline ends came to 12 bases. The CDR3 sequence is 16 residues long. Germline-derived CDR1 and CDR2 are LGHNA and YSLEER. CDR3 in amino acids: CASSQEGSGDTDTQYF. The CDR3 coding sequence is TGCGCCAGCAGCCAAGAGGGTAGCGGAGACACAGATACGCAGTATTTT.

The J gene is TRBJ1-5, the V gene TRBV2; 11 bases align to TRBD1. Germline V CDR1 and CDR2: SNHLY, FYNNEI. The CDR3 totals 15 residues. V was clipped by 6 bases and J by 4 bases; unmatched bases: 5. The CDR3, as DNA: TGTGCCAGCAGGGCGGACAGGGGGCGAAATCAGCCCCAGCATTTT. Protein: CASRADRGRNQPQHF.

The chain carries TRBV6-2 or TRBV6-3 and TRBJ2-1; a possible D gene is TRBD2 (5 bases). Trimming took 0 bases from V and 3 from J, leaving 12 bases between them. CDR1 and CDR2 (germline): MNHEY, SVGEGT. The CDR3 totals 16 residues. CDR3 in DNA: TGTGCCAGCAGTTACTCGCCCGGACTGATCTACAATGAGCAGTTCTTC. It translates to CASSYSPGLIYNEQFF.

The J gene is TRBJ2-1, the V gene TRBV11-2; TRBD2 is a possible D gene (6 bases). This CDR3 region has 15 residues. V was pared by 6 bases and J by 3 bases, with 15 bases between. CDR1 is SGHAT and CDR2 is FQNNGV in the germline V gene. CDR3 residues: CASSSGTGVYNEQFF. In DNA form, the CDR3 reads TGTGCCAGCAGTTCCGGGACTGGCGTCTACAATGAGCAGTTCTTC.

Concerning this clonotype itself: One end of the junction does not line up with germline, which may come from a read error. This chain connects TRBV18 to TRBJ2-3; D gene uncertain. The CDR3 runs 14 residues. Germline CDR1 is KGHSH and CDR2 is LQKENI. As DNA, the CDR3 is TGTACCAGCTCACCACCAGGTCAAGCAGGCACGCAGTATTTT. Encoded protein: CTSSPPGQAGTQYF.

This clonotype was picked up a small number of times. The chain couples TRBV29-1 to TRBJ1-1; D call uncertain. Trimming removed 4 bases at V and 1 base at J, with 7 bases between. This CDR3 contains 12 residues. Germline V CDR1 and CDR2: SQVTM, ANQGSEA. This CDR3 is CSVGVANTEAFF. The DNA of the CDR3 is TGCAGCGTTGGGGTAGCGAACACTGAAGCTTTCTTT.

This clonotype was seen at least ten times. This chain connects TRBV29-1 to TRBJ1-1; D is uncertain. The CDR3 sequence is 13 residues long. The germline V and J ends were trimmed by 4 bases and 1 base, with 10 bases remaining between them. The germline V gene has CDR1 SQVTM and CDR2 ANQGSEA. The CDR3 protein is CSVAAHPNTEAFF. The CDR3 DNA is TGCAGCGTTGCGGCCCACCCGAACACTGAAGCTTTCTTT.

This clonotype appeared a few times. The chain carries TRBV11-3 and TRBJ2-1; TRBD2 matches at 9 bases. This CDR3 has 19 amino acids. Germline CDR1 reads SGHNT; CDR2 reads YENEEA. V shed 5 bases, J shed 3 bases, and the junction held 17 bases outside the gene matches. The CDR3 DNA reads TGTGCCAGCAGCCACCCCCGGACGAGCGGGAGGAAGCTCTACAATGAGCAGTTCTTC. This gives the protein CASSHPRTSGRKLYNEQFF.

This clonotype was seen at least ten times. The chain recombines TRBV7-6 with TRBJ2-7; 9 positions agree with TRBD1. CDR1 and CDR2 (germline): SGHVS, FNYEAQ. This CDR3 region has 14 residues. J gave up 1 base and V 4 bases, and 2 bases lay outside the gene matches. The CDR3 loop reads CASSSGTGSYEQYF. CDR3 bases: TGTGCCAGCAGCTCCGGGACAGGGTCCTACGAGCAGTACTTC.